This entry lists 25 T cell receptor beta chains sequenced from one sample in a study of T-cell reconstitution after alpha-beta-depleted transplantation in children. Using unique molecular identifiers, the investigators prepared the TCRbeta library. One entry per CDR3 protein results from TCRdb running MiXCR on the PCR reads. The data contain 450,000 to 600,000 distinct CDR3 sequences, around 16% of them singletons. This specimen consisted of PBMCs from the stem cell graft donor, obtained from the stem cell graft. These receptors came from a human donor who donated a stem cell graft to a child with acute lymphoblastic leukemia.

This clonotype came up a few times. The chain links TRBV6-1 to TRBJ2-4; 9 nucleotides line up with TRBD2. Germline CDR1 is MNHNS and CDR2 is SASEGT. This CDR3 comprises 15 residues. Trimming at V came to 1 base and at J to 8 bases, leaving 6 bases not matched to a gene. CDR3 loop: CASSEGLADGYIQYF. CDR3 in DNA: TGTGCCAGCAGTGAAGGACTAGCGGACGGATACATTCAGTACTTC.

The CDR3 region has the DNA TGTGCCAGCAGCCAAGCGGTCCGAAACACAGATACGCAGTATTTT. This encodes CASSQAVRNTDTQYF. The chain combines TRBV3-1 with TRBJ2-3; D not certain. Looked up from germline, CDR1 is LGHDT and CDR2 is YNNKEL (reference sequence). Trimming shortened V by 1 base and J by 2 bases, and 10 bases separated the two germline ends. The CDR3 has 15 amino acids.

This clonotype was seen only a few times. The chain recombines TRBV13 with TRBJ2-2, with D perhaps matching TRBD1 (6 bases). Germline assignment: CDR1 PRHDT and CDR2 FYEKMQ (reference sequence). This CDR3 is built from 15 residues. The ends were cut back, 5 bases at V and 5 bases at J, with 15 bases in the middle. CDR3 nucleotides: TGTGCCAGCAGCCTCGAACAGGGTCGGACCGGGGAGCTGTTTTTT. It yields the protein CASSLEQGRTGELFF.

Only one count was recorded for this clonotype. At one end, the junction sequence differs from germline, possibly due to a read error. The chain uses TRBV2 and TRBJ2-1; 8 bases match TRBD2. This CDR3 is built from 16 residues. The germline gives CDR1 SNHLY, CDR2 FYNNEI. In DNA form, the CDR3 reads TGTGCCAGCAGTGAAGCAAAGGGACTAGACTACAATGACCAGTTCTTC. Amino acid sequence: CASSEAKGLDYNDQFF. The full variable domain, rest sourced from reference TRBV2 and TRBJ2-1, is EPEVTQTPSHQVTQMGQEVILRCVPISNHLYFYWYRQILGQKVEFLVSFYNNEISEKSEIFDDQFSVERPDGSNFTLKIRSTKLEDSAMYFCASSEAKGLDYNDQFFGPGTRLTVL.

This clonotype was seen repeatedly, ten times or more. V and J are TRBV12-3 or TRBV12-4 and TRBJ2-5; D is possibly TRBD2 (5 bases). CDR3 length: 12 residues. The V end was cut by 2 bases, the J end by 9 bases, with 10 bases between. CDR3 DNA: TGTGCCAGCAGTTTAAAGCGGCGGCCCCAGTACTTC. Translation gives CASSLKRRPQYF.

This clonotype was detected a few times. Likely a read error: the CDR3 ends without its conserved phenylalanine or tryptophan. Because the CDR3's place on the DNA is in doubt, the DNA is left out and the CDR3 is given as listed by TCRdb. The chain couples TRBV5-5 to TRBJ2-1. Germline CDR1 SGHKS, CDR2 YYEKEE (reference sequence). The CDR3 is 8 amino acids in total, end residues counted. The CDR3 loop reads CASSLSPR.

The genes are TRBV7-6 and TRBJ2-5, with 8 bases identical to TRBD2. The CDR3 extends over 16 amino acids. Trimming took 3 bases from V and 4 from J; bases not matched to a gene: 10. Germline V gene lookup returns CDR1 SGHVS and CDR2 FNYEAQ. CDR3 DNA: TGTGCCAGCAGCTTCGTTGGTAGCGGGACGGGAGAGACCCAGTACTTC. Translated, it gives CASSFVGSGTGETQYF. The full variable domain, completed using reference TRBV7-6 and TRBJ2-5, is GAGVSQSPRYKVTKRGQDVALRCDPISGHVSLYWYRQALGQGPEFLTYFNYEAQQDKSGLPNDRFSAERPEGSISTLTIQRTEQRDSAMYRCASSFVGSGTGETQYFGPGTRLLVL.

The J gene is TRBJ2-5, the V gene TRBV7-9, with D perhaps matching TRBD1 (6 bases). This CDR3 is built from 15 residues. Per germline, CDR1 SEHNR and CDR2 FQNEAQ (reference sequence). V lost 6 bases and J lost 3, with 17 bases in between. The CDR3 loop is CASRPYGTSKETQYF. The CDR3, as DNA: TGTGCCAGCAGACCCTATGGGACATCTAAAGAGACCCAGTACTTC.

This rearrangement joins TRBV29-1 to TRBJ1-1; possible D gene TRBD1, 5 bases. Trimming shortened V by 3 bases and J by 3 bases, and 17 bases separated the two germline ends. This CDR3 region has 15 residues. CDR1 is SQVTM and CDR2 is ANQGSEA in the germline V gene. The CDR3 sequence: CSVDRVRTMDTEAFF. Here the CDR3 DNA reads TGCAGCGTTGACAGGGTTCGTACCATGGACACTGAAGCTTTCTTT.

This clonotype came up a few times. This chain joins TRBV27 and TRBJ1-5, with TRBD1 as a possible D gene (6 bases). The germline V gene encodes CDR1 MNHEY and CDR2 SMNVEV (reference sequence). V lost 7 bases to trimming and J lost 5 bases, with 15 bases between them. CDR3 length: 14 amino acids. CDR3 loop: CASTSGASDQPQHF. In DNA, the CDR3 is TGTGCCAGCACCTCAGGGGCATCGGATCAGCCCCAGCATTTT.

This clonotype appeared a few times. The V and J genes are TRBV5-1 and TRBJ2-7; D might be TRBD2 (5 bases). With 0 bases removed from V and 2 bases from J, the gap between germline ends came to 9 bases. Germline V gives CDR1 SGHRS, CDR2 YFSETQ. This CDR3 comprises 14 residues. In DNA form, the CDR3 reads TGCGCCAGCAGCTTGGCCCTCGGGGCCTACGAGCAGTACTTC. Its protein is CASSLALGAYEQYF.

This clonotype came up a few times. The chain joins TRBV5-1 to TRBJ1-1, with 10 bases lining up with TRBD1. This CDR3 has 16 amino acids. Germline V gives CDR1 SGHRS, CDR2 YFSETQ. V shed 5 bases and J 0 bases; nucleotides not matched to a gene: 7. The chain's CDR3 is CASREGTGVMNTEAFF. In DNA form, the CDR3 reads TGCGCCAGCAGAGAGGGGACAGGGGTCATGAACACTGAAGCTTTCTTT.

The gene calls are TRBV7-2 and TRBJ2-5; 7 positions agree with TRBD1. V lost 1 base, J lost 5 bases, and 13 bases stayed unmatched. The CDR3 runs to 17 residues. Germline assignment: CDR1 SGHTA and CDR2 FQGNSA. CDR3 protein: CASSLGLAGGLGETQYF. CDR3 sequence (DNA): TGTGCCAGCAGCTTAGGGTTGGCAGGGGGTTTAGGGGAGACCCAGTACTTC.

The rearrangement joins TRBV11-2 to TRBJ2-1; TRBD2 matches 11 bases. Germline-derived CDR1 and CDR2 are SGHAT and FQNNGV. The CDR3 runs 16 residues. V shed 5 bases and J 4 bases; nucleotides not matched to a gene: 7. Here the CDR3 DNA reads TGTGCCAGCAGCACGGGACTAGCGGCCTCTTACAATGAGCAGTTCTTC. Translation: CASSTGLAASYNEQFF.

The chain combines TRBV4-2 with TRBJ2-7, with D unclear. With 4 bases removed from V and 1 base from J, the gap between germline ends came to 11 bases. Germline CDR1 and CDR2: LGHNA and YNFKEQ. This CDR3 has 14 amino acids. The CDR3 spells CASSPGPRSYEQYF. CDR3 coding DNA: TGTGCCAGCAGCCCCGGGCCCCGGTCCTACGAGCAGTACTTC.

In the case of this clonotype: One end of the junction is discordant with germline, which a read error may explain. V gene TRBV7-9 combines with J gene TRBJ1-1; 10 bases fit TRBD1. The CDR3 covers 14 residues. Germline assignment: CDR1 SEHNR and CDR2 FQNEAQ (reference sequence). For the CDR3, the DNA is TGTACCAGCAGCGATGGGACAGGGGAGACTGAAGCTTTCTTT. This sequence encodes CTSSDGTGETEAFF.

This clonotype was counted only a few times. The chain has TRBV15 and TRBJ2-7; D may be TRBD1 (5 bases). Germline V gene data show CDR1 as LNHNV and CDR2 as YYDKDF (reference sequence). V was pared by 5 bases and J by 4 bases, with 9 bases between. The CDR3 extends over 12 amino acids. The CDR3 region is CATSAQGYEQYF. Here the CDR3 DNA reads TGTGCCACCAGCGCCCAGGGTTACGAGCAGTACTTC. The full variable domain, its missing parts supplied by reference TRBV15 and TRBJ2-7, is DAMVIQNPRYQVTQFGKPVTLSCSQTLNHNVMYWYQQKSSQAPKLLFHYYDKDFNNEADTPDNFQSRRPNTSFCFLDIRSPGLGDTAMYLCATSAQGYEQYFGPGTRLTVT.

The chain links TRBV6-1 to TRBJ1-5; D not resolved. The V gene lost 7 bases and the J gene lost 2 bases, with 12 bases spanning the gap. The CDR3 consists of 14 residues. Per the germline V gene, CDR1 is MNHNS and CDR2 is SASEGT. The DNA for the CDR3 is TGTGCCAGCAACCCTGACGGACGCAATCAGCCCCAGCATTTT. Translated: CASNPDGRNQPQHF.

The rearrangement uses TRBV29-1 and TRBJ2-7, with 8 bases identical to TRBD1. CDR1 and CDR2 (germline): SQVTM, ANQGSEA. V lost 1 base, J lost 3 bases, and 2 bases stayed unmatched. The CDR3 runs 13 residues. Here the CDR3 reads CSVEGTGIYEQYF. The DNA of the CDR3 is TGCAGCGTTGAAGGGACAGGGATCTACGAGCAGTACTTC.

For this clonotype: The junction shows a germline mismatch at one end, possibly a read error. This chain uses TRBV5-4 with TRBJ2-1; 7 bases align to TRBD1. The CDR3 is made up of 15 amino acids. Germline loops: CDR1 SGHNT, CDR2 YYREEE (reference sequence). The CDR3 protein is CASSLDRLINNEQFF. In nucleotides, the CDR3 is TGTGCCAGCAGTTTGGACAGGCTAATCAACAATGAGCAGTTCTTC.

This clonotype was observed a few times. This chain connects TRBV29-1 to TRBJ2-7, with a tentative D call TRBD2 (6 bases). Trimming cost V 5 bases and J 3 bases, with 14 bases left between them. Germline V lookup: CDR1 SQVTM, CDR2 ANQGSEA. This CDR3 contains 13 residues. CDR3 sequence: CSVRGINVYEQYF. The CDR3 DNA sequence: TGCAGCGTTCGGGGGATTAACGTCTACGAGCAGTACTTC.

The gene calls are TRBV25-1 and TRBJ2-1; either TRBD1 or TRBD2 may supply D (6 bases each). V lost 4 bases to trimming and J lost 5 bases, with 12 bases between them. This CDR3 region has 14 residues. Germline V gives CDR1 MGHDK, CDR2 SYGVNS. The CDR3: CASSVQGGHNEQFF. In nucleotides, the CDR3 is TGTGCCAGCAGTGTACAGGGAGGCCACAATGAGCAGTTCTTC.

This clonotype was picked up a small number of times. J is TRBJ1-1 and V is TRBV5-5, with D unclear. Trimming shortened V by 4 bases and J by 8 bases, and 18 bases separated the two germline ends. Germline CDR1 is SGHKS and CDR2 is YYEKEE (reference sequence). This CDR3 has 14 residues. The CDR3 bases are TGTGCCAGCAGCCCTGATACCACTAGGACCGAAGCTTTCTTT. Protein product: CASSPDTTRTEAFF.

This chain uses TRBV7-9 with TRBJ2-3; possibly TRBD1 for D (5 bases). V was cut by 5 bases and J by 2 bases, with 17 bases left in between. The CDR3 spans 16 residues. Germline V gives CDR1 SEHNR, CDR2 FQNEAQ (reference sequence). CDR3 nucleotides: TGTGCCAGCAGCCCCCAGGACACGCCGGACACAGATACGCAGTATTTT. Its protein product is CASSPQDTPDTDTQYF. Using reference TRBV7-9 and TRBJ2-3 for the parts outside the CDR3, the full variable domain is DTGVSQNPRHKITKRGQNVTFRCDPISEHNRLYWYRQTLGQGPEFLTYFQNEAQLEKSRLLSDRFSAERPKGSFSTLEIQRTEQGDSAMYLCASSPQDTPDTDTQYFGPGTRLTVL.

The chain couples TRBV18 to TRBJ2-1; TRBD2 matches 15 bases. V gave up 3 bases and J gave up 11 bases; unmatched junction bases: 2. The CDR3 consists of 14 residues. Looked up from germline, CDR1 is KGHSH and CDR2 is LQKENI. CDR3 protein: CASSPGTSGRQQFF. CDR3 DNA sequence: TGTGCCAGCTCACCCGGGACTAGCGGGAGGCAGCAGTTCTTC.